The 20 T cell receptor beta chains listed next were all sequenced from one sample in a study of blood T cell repertoires in COVID-19. The table came from immunoSEQ multiplex PCR; TCRdb's copy has only in-frame clones and leaves some out. The table lists fewer than 75,000 clones, 60% to 80% of them singletons. Sequencing input: peripheral blood. These receptors were obtained from a woman aged 55-75 years with acute or convalescent COVID-19.

This chain connects TRBV12-3 or TRBV12-4 to TRBJ2-1; D is undetermined. This CDR3 has 11 residues. Trimming removed 7 bases from V and 12 bases from J, with 13 bases in between. The CDR3, as DNA: TGTGCCAGCACCCCATCTAGTGGGCAGTTCTTC. Translation gives CASTPSSGQFF.

This clone has just a few counts. This chain uses TRBV9 with TRBJ2-2; D may be TRBD1 (6 bases). In germline, CDR1 is SGDLS, CDR2 YYNGEE. The CDR3 totals 15 residues. The V end lost 0 bases, the J end lost 2 bases, and 8 bases lay between the germline ends. CDR3 protein: CASSVGTANTGELFF. In nucleotides, the CDR3 is TGTGCCAGCAGCGTAGGGACAGCCAACACCGGGGAGCTGTTTTTT.

This chain links TRBV5-1 with TRBJ2-6; D is ambiguous. The CDR3 totals 13 residues. Trimming took 5 bases from V and 2 from J, leaving 5 bases between them. Germline CDR1 reads SGHRS; CDR2 reads YFSETQ. CDR3 DNA sequence: TGCGCCAGCAGTCCTGCTGGGGCCAACGTCCTGACTTTC. Translation gives CASSPAGANVLTF.

The J gene is TRBJ1-1, the V gene TRBV15; D remains unclear. The CDR3 runs to 13 residues. Trimming stripped 8 bases from V and 1 base from J, with 11 bases between. CDR1 LNHNV and CDR2 YYDKDF come from the germline V gene (reference sequence). The CDR3 sequence is CATQRGGNTEAFF. CDR3 nucleotides: TGTGCCACCCAGCGGGGTGGGAACACTGAAGCTTTCTTT.

The chain recombines TRBV5-1 with TRBJ1-2, with TRBD1 matching over 8 bases. The ends lost 1 base at V and 0 bases at J; junction bases unmatched: 11. Germline V CDR1 and CDR2: SGHRS, YFSETQ. The CDR3 is 18 residues long. The CDR3 is CASSLSGQGAGANYGYTF. The CDR3 nucleotides read TGCGCCAGCAGCTTGTCGGGGCAGGGGGCCGGAGCTAACTATGGCTACACCTTC.

The chain couples TRBV7-9 to TRBJ1-2; D gene uncertain. V shed 1 base and J shed 7 bases, with 10 bases lying between them. The CDR3 totals 13 residues. CDR1 is SEHNR and CDR2 is FQNEAQ in the germline V gene (reference sequence). The CDR3: CASSLVGVGGYTF. The CDR3 nucleotides read TGTGCCAGCAGCTTAGTGGGAGTCGGTGGCTACACCTTC.

The V gene is TRBV9, the J gene TRBJ2-3, with 8 bases matching TRBD2. The trim removed 4 bases at V and 0 bases at J, leaving 10 bases unmatched. CDR3 length: 17 residues. In germline, CDR1 is SGDLS, CDR2 YYNGEE. CDR3 amino acids: CASSSRGSGVSTDTQYF. The CDR3 DNA reads TGTGCCAGCAGCTCCAGAGGTAGCGGGGTTAGCACAGATACGCAGTATTTT.

This chain connects TRBV5-1 to TRBJ2-1, with D perhaps matching TRBD1 (7 bases). Germline loops: CDR1 SGHRS, CDR2 YFSETQ. The CDR3 covers 17 residues. Trimming removed 0 bases at V and 1 base at J, with 14 bases between. The CDR3 region is CASSLAAPGGSYNEQFF. The CDR3 nucleotides read TGCGCCAGCAGCTTGGCCGCTCCAGGGGGGTCCTACAATGAGCAGTTCTTC.

The rearrangement links TRBV30 to TRBJ2-5; maybe TRBD2 (7 bases). CDR3 length: 14 amino acids. V shed 2 bases and J shed 0 bases, with 10 bases lying between them. Germline-derived CDR1 and CDR2 are GTSNPN and SVGIG (reference sequence). The CDR3 DNA follows: TGTGCCTGGAGTTGGGGGGGCTACCAAGAGACCCAGTACTTC. Amino acid sequence: CAWSWGGYQETQYF.

CDR3 protein: CASSHTTGNYGYTF. CDR3 DNA sequence: TGTGCCAGCAGCCATACCACAGGGAACTATGGCTACACCTTC. This chain connects TRBV14 to TRBJ1-2, with D perhaps TRBD1 (6 bases). This CDR3 region has 14 residues. V lost 3 bases to trimming and J lost 2 bases, with 10 bases between them. Germline values: CDR1 SGHDN, CDR2 FVKESK. The entire variable domain, with the rest obtained from reference TRBV14 and TRBJ1-2, is as follows: EAGVTQFPSHSVIEKGQTVTLRCDPISGHDNLYWYRRVMGKEIKFLLHFVKESKQDESGMPNNRFLAERTGGTYSTLKVQPAELEDSGVYFCASSHTTGNYGYTFGSGTRLTVV.

The rearrangement uses TRBV5-4 and TRBJ2-7; 8 bases align to TRBD1. The CDR3 spans 12 residues. V shed 9 bases and J 7 bases; nucleotides not matched to a gene: 9. Germline assignment: CDR1 SGHNT and CDR2 YYREEE (reference sequence). In nucleotides, the CDR3 is TGTGCCACCGGACAGGGAGTATGGGAGCAGTACTTC. This codes for CATGQGVWEQYF.

The chain has TRBV29-1 and TRBJ1-2, with 7 bases aligning to TRBD1. There are 13 residues in the CDR3. J gave up 0 bases and V 7 bases, and 5 bases lay outside the gene matches. Germline V lookup: CDR1 SQVTM, CDR2 ANQGSEA. Written as DNA, the CDR3 is TGCAGCGCAACAGGGGCCACTAACTATGGCTACACCTTC. It specifies CSATGATNYGYTF.

The V and J genes are TRBV11-2 and TRBJ2-1, with 11 bases fitting TRBD1. The CDR3 consists of 14 residues. Germline CDR1 SGHAT, CDR2 FQNNGV. V was clipped by 3 bases and J by 6 bases; unmatched bases: 1. The CDR3 DNA reads TGTGCCAGCAGCTTGGGGACAGGGGGCAATGAGCAGTTCTTC. This sequence encodes CASSLGTGGNEQFF.

The V and J genes are TRBV10-2 and TRBJ1-2, with TRBD1 matching over 9 bases. CDR3 size: 17 residues. CDR1 and CDR2 (germline): WSHSY, SAAADI. V lost 3 bases, J lost 4 bases, and 12 bases stayed unmatched. In DNA, the CDR3 is TGCGCCAGCAGTGACCTAGGACAGGGGCTAGATGGCTATGGCTACACCTTC. As protein: CASSDLGQGLDGYGYTF.

This rearrangement joins TRBV7-2 to TRBJ2-1; the match to TRBD2 covers 13 bases. V trimming: 4 bases; J trimming: 0 bases; junction bases outside the gene matches: 3. Germline values: CDR1 SGHTA, CDR2 FQGNSA. The CDR3 loop spans 17 amino acids. The DNA of the CDR3 is TGTGCCAGCAGCTGGGGACTAGCGGGAAGCTCCTACAATGAGCAGTTCTTC. It is translated as CASSWGLAGSSYNEQFF.

This chain links TRBV19 with TRBJ1-5, with D possibly TRBD1 on 5 matching bases. CDR3 length: 13 amino acids. The germline V and J ends were trimmed by 3 bases and 7 bases, with 10 bases remaining between them. Germline CDR1 reads LNHDA; CDR2 reads SQIVND (reference sequence). The CDR3 nucleotides are TGTGCCAGTAGTATCGGGGGGAGACAGCCCCAGCATTTT. Residues: CASSIGGRQPQHF. Looking up the rest from reference TRBV19 and TRBJ1-5 gives the full variable domain: DGGITQSPKYLFRKEGQNVTLSCEQNLNHDAMYWYRQDPGQGLRLIYYSQIVNDFQKGDIAEGYSVSREKKESFPLTVTSAQKNPTAFYLCASSIGGRQPQHFGDGTRLSIL.

The chain links TRBV5-6 to TRBJ2-3; 7 bases agree with TRBD2. V lost 4 bases, J lost 10 bases, and 12 bases stayed unmatched. The CDR3 spans 14 residues. Germline CDR1 SGHDT, CDR2 YYEEEE. The CDR3 coding sequence is TGTGCCAGCAGCGCCGGCCTAGCGGTACATGCGCAGTATTTT. Protein: CASSAGLAVHAQYF.

The V and J genes are TRBV29-1 and TRBJ2-3, with a possible D match to TRBD1 (5 bases). Germline V gene sequence: CDR1 SQVTM, CDR2 ANQGSEA. V was clipped by 1 base and J by 1 base, with 9 bases between them. This CDR3 contains 14 residues. For the CDR3, the DNA is TGCAGCGTTGAAGGGGGCCAGGGCACAGATACGCAGTATTTT. Amino acids: CSVEGGQGTDTQYF.

The V gene is TRBV7-9, the J gene TRBJ2-6; D gene ambiguous. In germline, CDR1 is SEHNR, CDR2 FQNEAQ (reference sequence). The V and J ends lost 4 bases and 4 bases respectively, with 14 bases between them. This CDR3 is 16 amino acids long. CDR3 sequence (DNA): TGTGCCAGCAGCTCAGACACGTTAAGAGGGGCCAACGTCCTGACTTTC. This encodes CASSSDTLRGANVLTF.

Here the CDR3 reads CASSQDRAGVLGTDTQYF. The CDR3, as DNA: TGCGCCAGCAGCCAAGACCGAGCGGGCGTCCTCGGCACAGATACGCAGTATTTT. This rearrangement joins TRBV4-3 to TRBJ2-3; the D gene is possibly TRBD2 (6 bases). The CDR3 is 18 residues long. The V end lost 0 bases, the J end lost 1 base, and 17 bases lay between the germline ends. Germline CDR1 and CDR2: LGHNA and YSLEER.